This T cell receptor beta chain was identified during a study of T cell responses to AZD1222 COVID-19 vaccine. Study-level points and caveats: Seropositive at baseline were only a handful of AZD1222 recipients. Nearly half of unique spike-specific TCRs reportedly avoided B.1.351 and B.1.1.7 mutated regions.

Sequencing used immunoSEQ multiplex PCR; TCRdb keeps in-frame clones, though not all of them. The sample lists under 130,000 clones, around 80% occurring once. Remarks on this clone: The antigen is not known.

There are 12 residues in the CDR3. CDR1 SGDLS and CDR2 YYNGEE come from the germline V gene. V was pared by 3 bases and J by 11 bases, with 12 bases between. The gene calls are TRBV9 and TRBJ2-1, with D maybe TRBD1 (6 bases). The sample consisted of peripheral blood, taken on day 0 of AZD1222 vaccination. This clonotype was obtained from an adult in good health. The CDR3 region is CASSAAGTQQFF. The CDR3 nucleotides are TGTGCCAGCAGCGCCGCCGGGACACAGCAGTTCTTC.